This passage covers 13 T cell receptor beta chains from one sample sequenced in a study of beta chain features in type 1 diabetes. These receptors have no identified antigens. Findings and limits, study-wide: Patients with Type 1 diabetes showed moderately but significantly shorter TCRB CDR3s in all four CD4+ subsets.

Reverse transcribing all isolated RNA meant expressed TCRB transcripts were sequenced. The assay was immunoSEQ multiplex PCR, and TCRdb's table has in-frame clones only and misses some. The data show around 250,000 clones, 24% seen once. Source material: naive CD4+ T cells from blood. The receptors stem from a woman in her 30s with type 1 diabetes.

The V call is TRBV30, the J call TRBJ2-1; TRBD2 aligns across 8 bases. The germline CDR1 and CDR2 sequences are GTSNPN and SVGIG (reference sequence). V gave up 0 bases and J gave up 7 bases; unmatched junction bases: 11. The CDR3 consists of 16 residues. The CDR3 DNA sequence: TGTGCCTGGAGTGTACTTGGGCGGGAGGATCGGAATGAGCAGTTCTTC. It yields the protein CAWSVLGREDRNEQFF.

This rearrangement joins TRBV30 to TRBJ1-1; D gene uncertain. V lost 3 bases and J lost 0, with 5 bases in between. CDR1 and CDR2 from the germline V gene are GTSNPN and SVGIG (reference sequence). The CDR3 runs to 12 residues. The CDR3, as DNA: TGTGCCTGGAGCAGATTGAACACTGAAGCTTTCTTT. Translated: CAWSRLNTEAFF. Full variable domain (outside the CDR3, taken from reference TRBV30 and TRBJ1-1): SQTIHQWPATLVQPVGSPLSLECTVEGTSNPNLYWYRQAAGRGLQLLFYSVGIGQISSEVPQNLSASRPQDRQFILSSKKLLLSDSGFYLCAWSRLNTEAFFGQGTRLTVV.

This clone was found a few times. This chain links TRBV29-1 with TRBJ1-1; 9 bases fit TRBD1. The germline V gene encodes CDR1 SQVTM and CDR2 ANQGSEA. The CDR3 covers 16 residues. The J segment lost 6 bases and the V segment lost 3 bases, leaving 14 bases of the junction unmatched. The CDR3 loop reads CSVDGLLDRGFAEAFF. CDR3 nucleotides: TGCAGCGTTGATGGCCTTTTGGACAGGGGTTTTGCTGAAGCTTTCTTT.

This chain connects TRBV7-2 to TRBJ2-7, with TRBD2 matching over 8 bases. Germline CDR1 is SGHTA and CDR2 is FQGNSA. The CDR3 sequence is 15 residues long. V was pared by 5 bases and J by 2 bases, with 8 bases of the junction left unmatched. The chain's CDR3 is CASSTQGGGTYEQYF. The CDR3 DNA is TGTGCCAGCAGCACCCAGGGCGGGGGGACCTACGAGCAGTACTTC.

There are a few counts of this clone. As DNA, the CDR3 is TGTGCCAGTAGCAAGCCTCCGGGACAGGCGATTAGCTCTGGGGCCAACGTCCTGACTTTC. Protein: CASSKPPGQAISSGANVLTF. The genes are TRBV19 and TRBJ2-6; TRBD1 aligns across 8 bases. The length of the CDR3 is 20 residues. The germline V gene has CDR1 LNHDA and CDR2 SQIVND (reference sequence). The V segment lost 6 bases and the J segment 0 bases; nucleotides outside the gene matches: 16.

This clone was seen more than once but under ten times. The chain carries TRBV10-3 and TRBJ2-2; 7 bases fit TRBD1. This CDR3 region has 14 residues. The trim removed 7 bases at V and 6 bases at J, leaving 8 bases unmatched. Germline CDR1 ENHRY, CDR2 SYGVKD. The CDR3 loop is CAIIPGQSPGELFF. CDR3 DNA sequence: TGTGCCATCATACCGGGACAGTCCCCCGGGGAGCTGTTTTTT.

The V and J genes are TRBV6-1 and TRBJ1-4; unclear D gene. The CDR3 length is 11 residues. Trimming left V 6 bases short and J 5 bases short, with 4 bases between. Germline CDR1 is MNHNS and CDR2 is SASEGT. CDR3 residues: CASSQNEKLFF. CDR3 sequence (DNA): TGTGCCAGCAGCCAAAATGAAAAACTGTTTTTT.

The chain carries TRBV29-1 and TRBJ2-3, with TRBD1 matching 7 bases. V shed 8 bases, J shed 0 bases, and the junction held 8 bases outside the gene matches. The length of the CDR3 is 14 residues. Germline V CDR1 and CDR2: SQVTM, ANQGSEA. The CDR3 spells CSLQTGLSTDTQYF. For the CDR3, the DNA is TGCAGCCTACAGACAGGGCTAAGCACAGATACGCAGTATTTT.

The rearrangement uses TRBV15 and TRBJ2-7; TRBD2 agrees at 7 bases. V lost 1 base and J lost 4; bases outside the gene matches: 7. The CDR3 extends over 15 amino acids. Germline values: CDR1 LNHNV, CDR2 YYDKDF (reference sequence). The CDR3 DNA is TGTGCCACCAGCAGAGTGGCGGGAGAAGGGTACGAGCAGTACTTC. This translates into CATSRVAGEGYEQYF.

This clone was recorded a few times. The chain's CDR3 is CASSRRQGQETQYF. The CDR3 coding sequence is TGCGCCAGCAGCCGGAGACAGGGGCAAGAGACCCAGTACTTC. The chain couples TRBV5-1 to TRBJ2-5, with 8 bases fitting TRBD1. Losses at the gene ends were 4 bases for V and 2 bases for J; bases not matched to a gene: 4. The length of the CDR3 is 14 residues. CDR1 and CDR2 from the germline V gene are SGHRS and YFSETQ.

This clone has just a few counts. The chain carries TRBV30 and TRBJ2-7, with D maybe TRBD1 (6 bases). CDR1 is GTSNPN, CDR2 SVGIG, per germline (reference sequence). V was trimmed by 6 bases and J by 3 bases, leaving 15 bases between them. The CDR3 spans 13 residues. The CDR3 here is CACRQVAGYEQYF. CDR3 sequence (DNA): TGTGCCTGTCGACAGGTGGCAGGCTACGAGCAGTACTTC.

CDR3 DNA sequence: TGTGCCAGCTCACCACCAGCGGACAGCGGATATGGCTACACCTTC. It is translated as CASSPPADSGYGYTF. V usage is TRBV18 and J usage is TRBJ1-2, with D perhaps matching TRBD1 (6 bases). Germline V gene data show CDR1 as KGHSH and CDR2 as LQKENI. This CDR3 comprises 15 residues. V lost 0 bases and J 5 bases, leaving 13 bases between the germline ends. The whole variable domain, filled in from reference TRBV18 and TRBJ1-2, reads NAGVMQNPRHLVRRRGQEARLRCSPMKGHSHVYWYRQLPEEGLKFMVYLQKENIIDESGMPKERFSAEFPKEGPSILRIQQVVRGDSAAYFCASSPPADSGYGYTFGSGTRLTVV.

V gene TRBV2 combines with J gene TRBJ2-5; D might be TRBD2 (6 bases). Gene TRBJ2-7 matches the end of the DNA better, so the J call may be wrong. In germline, CDR1 is SNHLY, CDR2 FYNNEI. The CDR3 has 13 residues. The CDR3 sequence is CASRRDVSYEQYF. CDR3 coding DNA: TGTGCCAGCAGGCGGGACGTCTCCTACGAGCAGTACTTC.